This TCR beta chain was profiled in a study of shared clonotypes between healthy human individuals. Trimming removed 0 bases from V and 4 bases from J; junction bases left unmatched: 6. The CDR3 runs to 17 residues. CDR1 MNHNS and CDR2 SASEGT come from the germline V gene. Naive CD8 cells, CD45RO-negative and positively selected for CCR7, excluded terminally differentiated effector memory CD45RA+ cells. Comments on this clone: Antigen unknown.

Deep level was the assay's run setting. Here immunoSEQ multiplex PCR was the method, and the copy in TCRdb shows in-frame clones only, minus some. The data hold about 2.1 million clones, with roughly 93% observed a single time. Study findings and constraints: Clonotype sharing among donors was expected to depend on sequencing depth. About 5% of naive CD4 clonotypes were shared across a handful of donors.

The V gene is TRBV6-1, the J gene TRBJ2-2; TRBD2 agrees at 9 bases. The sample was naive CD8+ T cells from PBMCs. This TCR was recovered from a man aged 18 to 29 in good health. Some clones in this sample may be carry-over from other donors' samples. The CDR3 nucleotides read TGTGCCAGCAGTGAAGCAGGCGGGAGGGCCCCCACCGGGGAGCTGTTTTTT. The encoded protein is CASSEAGGRAPTGELFF.